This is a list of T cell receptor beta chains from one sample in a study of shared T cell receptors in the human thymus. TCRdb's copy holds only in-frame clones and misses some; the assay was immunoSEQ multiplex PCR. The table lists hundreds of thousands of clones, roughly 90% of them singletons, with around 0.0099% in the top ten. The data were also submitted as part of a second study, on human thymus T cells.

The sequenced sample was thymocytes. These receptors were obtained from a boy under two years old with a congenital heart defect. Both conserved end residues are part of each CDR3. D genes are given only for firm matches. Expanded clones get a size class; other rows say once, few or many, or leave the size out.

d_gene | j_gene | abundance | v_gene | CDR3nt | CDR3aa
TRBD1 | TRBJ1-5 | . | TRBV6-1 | TGTGCCAGCAGTGAACGTACAGGGGATTATCAGCCCCAGCATTTT | CASSERTGDYQPQHF
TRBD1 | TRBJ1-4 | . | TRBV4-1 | TGCGCCAGCAGCCAAACCCGACAGGGGGCGGATGAAAAACTGTTTTTT | CASSQTRQGADEKLFF
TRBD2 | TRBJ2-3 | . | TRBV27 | TGTGCCAGCAGTCCTACAGCGGGACCCACAGATACGCAGTATTTT | CASSPTAGPTDTQYF
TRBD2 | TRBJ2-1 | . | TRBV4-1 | TGCGCCAGCAGCCAAGACACTAGCGGGGCAAGCTCCTACAATGAGCAGTTCTTC | CASSQDTSGASSYNEQFF
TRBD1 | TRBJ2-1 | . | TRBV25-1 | TGTGCCAGCAGTGAATATATGGACAGGGAAGACAATGAGCAGTTCTTC | CASSEYMDREDNEQFF
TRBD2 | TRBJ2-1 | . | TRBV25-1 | TGTGCCAGCAGTGACCCCGGACTAGCGGGACCCCCGGGTGAGCAGTTCTTC | CASSDPGLAGPPGEQFF
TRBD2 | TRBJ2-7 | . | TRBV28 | TGTGCCAGCAGTCTAGTTCTCGGGAGGTCCCACGAGCAGTACTTC | CASSLVLGRSHEQYF
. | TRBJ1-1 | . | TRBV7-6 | TGTGCCAGCAGCTTAGATACAGCTTGGAACACTGAAGCTTTCTTT | CASSLDTAWNTEAFF
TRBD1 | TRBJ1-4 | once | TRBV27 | TGTGCCAGCAGTCCCTGGGAGGGACAGGGTCATCCGAATGAAAAACTGTTTTTT | CASSPWEGQGHPNEKLFF
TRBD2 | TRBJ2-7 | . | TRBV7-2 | TGTGCCAGCAGCCCAGCCCCTAGCGGTAGCTCCTACGAGCAGTACTTC | CASSPAPSGSSYEQYF
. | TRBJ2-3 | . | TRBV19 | TGTGCCAGTAGTATTGGGAGGTCCAAGCACACAGATACGCAGTATTTT | CASSIGRSKHTDTQYF
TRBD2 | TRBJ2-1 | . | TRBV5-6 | TGTGCCAGCAGCCTCCACGCGGGAGCGGGAGTCACCTACAATGAGCAGTTCTTC | CASSLHAGAGVTYNEQFF
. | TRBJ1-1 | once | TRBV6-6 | TGTGCCAGCAGTTACAACGGGGTGAACACTGAAGCTTTCTTT | CASSYNGVNTEAFF
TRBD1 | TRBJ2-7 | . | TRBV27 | TGTGCCAGCAGACGGGACAGGGTCAACGAGCAGTACTTC | CASRRDRVNEQYF
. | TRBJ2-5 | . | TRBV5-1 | TGCGCCAGCACCTCTGGGGCAGGAGAGACCCAGTACTTC | CASTSGAGETQYF
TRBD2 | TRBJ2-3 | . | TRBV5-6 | TGTGCCAGCAGCCTTTTCTTCCTTAAGACTAGCGGGAAGGCAGATACGCAGTATTTT | CASSLFFLKTSGKADTQYF
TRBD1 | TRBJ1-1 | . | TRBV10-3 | TGTGCCATCAGTGAGAGGGACAGGGGGGGCACTGAAGCTTTCTTT | CAISERDRGGTEAFF
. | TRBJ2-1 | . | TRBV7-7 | TGTGCTAGCAGCCCAGGGGTTAGGACAGTTCCGAGCTCCTACAATGAGCAGTTCTTC | CASSPGVRTVPSSYNEQFF
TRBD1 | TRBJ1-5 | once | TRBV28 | TGTGCCAGCAGTCTCGGGACAGGGAGCGAGCCCGATCAGCCCCAGCATTTT | CASSLGTGSEPDQPQHF
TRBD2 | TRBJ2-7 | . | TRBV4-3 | TGCGCCAGCAGCCCAAGACTAGCGGCCTCCTACGAGCAGTACTTC | CASSPRLAASYEQYF
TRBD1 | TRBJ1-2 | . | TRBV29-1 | TGCAGCGTTGACGGGACAGCCTATGGCTACACCTTC | CSVDGTAYGYTF
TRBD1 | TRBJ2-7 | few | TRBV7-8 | TGTGCCAGCAGCGAAGACAGGGTGCCTTCCGAGCAGTACTTC | CASSEDRVPSEQYF
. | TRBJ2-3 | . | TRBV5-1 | TGCGCCAGCAGGCGGATCCGCACAGATACGCAGTATTTT | CASRRIRTDTQYF
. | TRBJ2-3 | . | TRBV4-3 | TGCGCCAGCAGCCAAGATCTAGTAGCGGACTTCACAGATACGCAGTATTTT | CASSQDLVADFTDTQYF
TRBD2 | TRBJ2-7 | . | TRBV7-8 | TGTGCCAGCAGCTTATTCCTCCGGACTAGCGACTCCTACGAGCAGTACTTC | CASSLFLRTSDSYEQYF
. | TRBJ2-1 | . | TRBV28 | TGTGCCAGCAGTGGGGGCTGTGAGCAGTTCTTC | CASSGGCEQFF
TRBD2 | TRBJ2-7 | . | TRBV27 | TGTGCCAGCAGTCCTAAGGGTCTAGCGGGAGGAGAATGCGAGCAGTACTTC | CASSPKGLAGGECEQYF
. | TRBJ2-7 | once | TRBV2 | TGTGCCAGCAGTACACCGGGACATACCTACGAGCAGTACTTC | CASSTPGHTYEQYF
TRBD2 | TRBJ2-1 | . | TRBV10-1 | TGCGCCAGCAGCCCCCTTACTAGCGGGAGATCCTACAATGAGCAGTTCTTC | CASSPLTSGRSYNEQFF
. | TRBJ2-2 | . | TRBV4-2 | TGTGCCAGCAGCCAAGAGAAGGGGTGCCCCGGGGAGCTGTTTTTT | CASSQEKGCPGELFF
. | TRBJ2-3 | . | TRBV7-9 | TGTGCCAGCAGCTTAGTTAGCTCTAGCACAGATACGCAGTATTTT | CASSLVSSSTDTQYF
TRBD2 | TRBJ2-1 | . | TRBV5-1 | TGCGCCAGCAGCTTGGGGGCTAGCGGGAGGGTCCCCTACAATGAGCAGTTCTTC | CASSLGASGRVPYNEQFF
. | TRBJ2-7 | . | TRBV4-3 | TGCGCCAGCAGCCAAGCCGCACCGGGACATCAAATGCCCTACGAGCAGTACTTC | CASSQAAPGHQMPYEQYF
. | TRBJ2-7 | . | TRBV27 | TGTGCCAGCAGTTTTAGCTCTTACTACGAGCAGTACTTC | CASSFSSYYEQYF
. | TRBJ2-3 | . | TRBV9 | TGTGCCAGCAGCGTAGACGACTGGAGCTATACGCAGTATTTT | CASSVDDWSYTQYF
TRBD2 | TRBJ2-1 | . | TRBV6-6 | TGTGCCAGCAGTTGTGCTAGCGGGAGTTCGCATGAGCAGTTCTTC | CASSCASGSSHEQFF
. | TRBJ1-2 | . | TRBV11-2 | TGTGCCAGCAGCTTAGACGGGGGAAGACGGGATAACTATGGCTACACCTTC | CASSLDGGRRDNYGYTF
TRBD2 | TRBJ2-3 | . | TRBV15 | TGTGCCACCAGCAGAGATAGGTCTAGCGGGAGGTCAGATACGCAGTATTTT | CATSRDRSSGRSDTQYF
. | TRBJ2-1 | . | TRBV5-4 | TGTGCCAGCAGCTTCGGGGAGGGGGAATGGCACAATCAGCAGTTCTTC | CASSFGEGEWHNQQFF
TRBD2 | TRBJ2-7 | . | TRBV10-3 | TGTGCCATCCAACGGACTAGCGGATCCTACGAGCAGTACTTC | CAIQRTSGSYEQYF
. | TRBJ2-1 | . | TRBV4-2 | TGTGCCAGCAGCCACAAGGTCCCACCGTGGGGGGACTCCTACAATGAGCAGTTCTTC | CASSHKVPPWGDSYNEQFF